This T cell receptor (beta chain) comes out of a study of OX40 agonist ivuxolimab in advanced cancers. Between the trimmed V and J ends, which lost 0 bases and 0 bases, there was a span of 14 bases. The CDR3 consists of 18 residues. The germline CDR1 and CDR2 sequences are ENHRY and SYGVKD. The method was immunoSEQ multiplex PCR; TCRdb's version includes in-frame clones alone and lacks a portion of them. The table lists tens of thousands of clones, roughly 89% of them singletons. The material was CD4+ or CD8+ T cells sorted from blood, obtained in a trial of the OX40 agonist ivuxolimab. This chain links TRBV10-3 with TRBJ2-2, with unresolved D. The receptor comes from an adult with an advanced solid tumor such as melanoma, head and neck, liver or kidney cancer. CDR3 sequence: CAISESRFGATNTGELFF. In DNA, the CDR3 is TGTGCCATCAGTGAGTCGAGGTTTGGAGCCACGAACACCGGGGAGCTGTTTTTT.